Listed below are T cell receptor beta chains from one sample, sequenced in a study of identical twins. In TCRdb, the 5' RACE reads were re-called with MiXCR into one record per CDR3 protein. The sample records 1.5 million to 2 million distinct CDR3 sequences, roughly 35% being singletons. Sequenced sample: cord blood. The source of these receptors is a newborn girl in good health. The CDR3 runs from the conserved cysteine through the conserved F or W. The D gene is left open where the match is weak. A clone size is listed for some rows: how often the clone was seen (once, few, many), or a class if it is expanded.

CDR3: CADIPSSYEQYF; DNA: TGTGCCGACATCCCATCCTCCTACGAGCAGTACTTC; length: 12; V: TRBV19; D: .; size: few; J: TRBJ2-7
CDR3: CSALTDTPEKLFF; DNA: TGCAGTGCCCTCACTGACACCCCTGAAAAACTGTTTTTT; length: 13; V: TRBV20-1; D: .; size: .; J: TRBJ1-4
CDR3: CASSSTGKSTDTQYF; DNA: TGTGCCAGCAGCTCCACAGGGAAGAGCACAGATACGCAGTATTTT; length: 15; V: TRBV7-2; D: .; size: many; J: TRBJ2-3
CDR3: CASRPGREGDTQYF; DNA: TGTGCCAGCAGGCCGGGACGCGAAGGGGATACGCAGTATTTT; length: 14; V: TRBV27; D: .; size: .; J: TRBJ2-3
CDR3: CASSWRAEAFF; DNA: TGTGCCAGCAGCTGGAGGGCTGAAGCTTTCTTT; length: 11; V: TRBV5-6; D: .; size: few; J: TRBJ1-1
CDR3: CASSQAQGPYEQYF; DNA: TGTGCCAGCAGCCAAGCACAGGGTCCCTACGAGCAGTACTTC; length: 14; V: TRBV3-1; D: .; size: many; J: TRBJ2-7
CDR3: CSAGGEAFF; DNA: TGCAGTGCAGGGGGGGAAGCTTTCTTT; length: 9; V: TRBV20-1; D: .; size: .; J: TRBJ1-1
CDR3: CASSVMEVGTGELFF; DNA: TGTGCCAGCAGTGTCATGGAAGTGGGCACCGGGGAGCTGTTTTTT; length: 15; V: TRBV2; D: .; size: .; J: TRBJ2-2
CDR3: CASSPHMHEQFF; DNA: TGTGCCAGCAGTCCTCACATGCATGAGCAGTTCTTC; length: 12; V: TRBV2; D: .; size: many; J: TRBJ2-1
CDR3: CSAPGQGNQVNTEAFF; DNA: TGCAGTGCACCGGGACAGGGGAATCAGGTGAACACTGAAGCTTTCTTT; length: 16; V: TRBV20-1; D: TRBD1; size: .; J: TRBJ1-1
CDR3: CASSLSGTHEVFF; DNA: TGTGCCAGCAGTTTAAGTGGGACCCACGAAGTTTTCTTT; length: 13; V: TRBV12-3/TRBV12-4; D: .; size: once; J: TRBJ1-1
CDR3: CASSLAGLATLGEQFF; DNA: TGTGCCAGCAGCTTAGCGGGACTAGCCACGCTAGGTGAGCAGTTCTTC; length: 16; V: TRBV7-6; D: TRBD2; size: .; J: TRBJ2-1
CDR3: CASSDGVGSGEQYF; DNA: TGTGCCAGCAGTGACGGGGTGGGAAGTGGCGAGCAGTACTTC; length: 14; V: TRBV6-5; D: .; size: .; J: TRBJ2-7
CDR3: CASSEAKRRQSYEQYF; DNA: TGTGCCAGCAGTGAAGCGAAAAGGAGGCAGTCCTACGAGCAGTACTTC; length: 16; V: TRBV6-1; D: .; size: .; J: TRBJ2-7
CDR3: CATAQGNYGYTF; DNA: TGTGCCACCGCTCAGGGTAACTATGGCTACACCTTC; length: 12; V: TRBV24-1; D: .; size: .; J: TRBJ1-2